Shown below are 19 T cell receptor beta chains from a single sample sequenced in a study of blood T cell repertoires in COVID-19 (dated by TCRdb to about 2020). Libraries were made using the immunoSEQ multiplex PCR assay. The source is immuneACCESS, and TCRdb retained only in-frame sequences with V and J called. Part of the clones is not carried over; for the studies checked, unresolved V genes explain less than half of this, and the remainder is unexplained. This sample holds about 150,000 clones; around 83% were observed only once. In total, the top ten clones hold 29% of the sample. Input material: peripheral blood. The receptors originated from an older woman with acute or convalescent COVID-19.

There are a few counts of this clone. J is TRBJ1-1 and V is TRBV19; D remains ambiguous. Germline lookup yields CDR1 LNHDA and CDR2 SQIVND (reference sequence). CDR3 length equals 11 residues. Trimming shortened V by 6 bases and J by 3 bases, and 5 bases separated the two germline ends. The CDR3 bases are TGTGCCAGTAGGCGGGACACTGAAGCTTTCTTT. Protein product: CASRRDTEAFF. Looking up the rest from reference TRBV19 and TRBJ1-1 gives the full variable domain: DGGITQSPKYLFRKEGQNVTLSCEQNLNHDAMYWYRQDPGQGLRLIYYSQIVNDFQKGDIAEGYSVSREKKESFPLTVTSAQKNPTAFYLCASRRDTEAFFGQGTRLTVV.

This chain links TRBV19 with TRBJ2-1; 8 bases agree with TRBD2. Trimming at V came to 7 bases and at J to 0 bases, leaving 8 bases not matched to a gene. The germline CDR1 and CDR2 sequences are LNHDA and SQIVND (reference sequence). The CDR3 totals 16 residues. CDR3 coding DNA: TGTGCCAGTACCACGGGACTAGTTCGCTCCTACAATGAGCAGTTCTTC. It encodes CASTTGLVRSYNEQFF.

The chain is built from TRBV5-1 and TRBJ2-7; 8 nucleotides line up with TRBD1. Trimming removed 4 bases from V and 1 base from J; junction bases left unmatched: 4. This CDR3 is 14 amino acids long. Germline V gives CDR1 SGHRS, CDR2 YFSETQ. The CDR3 bases are TGCGCCAGCAGCCCAGGGGGCCATTCCTACGAGCAGTACTTC. Its translation: CASSPGGHSYEQYF.

The chain recombines TRBV6-1 with TRBJ1-1, with unresolved D. V dropped 3 bases and J dropped 10 bases, with 12 bases sitting between them. The CDR3 sequence is 12 residues long. CDR1 is MNHNS, CDR2 SASEGT, per germline. The CDR3 here is CASSDSRSGAFF. CDR3 DNA sequence: TGTGCCAGCAGTGACAGTCGGAGTGGAGCTTTCTTT.

CDR3: CASRSGTGGGYTF. DNA for the CDR3: TGTGCCAGCAGATCGGGGACAGGGGGAGGCTACACCTTC. This chain connects TRBV28 to TRBJ1-2; TRBD1 matches at 11 bases. Germline values: CDR1 MDHEN, CDR2 SYDVKM. The ends lost 6 bases at V and 8 bases at J; junction bases unmatched: 5. The CDR3 runs to 13 residues.

The rearrangement joins TRBV30 to TRBJ1-1, with D tentatively TRBD1 (5 bases). This CDR3 is built from 13 residues. The V end lost 0 bases, the J end lost 5 bases, and 10 bases lay between the germline ends. CDR1 GTSNPN and CDR2 SVGIG come from the germline V gene (reference sequence). CDR3: CAWSVGRATEAFF. CDR3 bases: TGTGCCTGGAGTGTTGGCAGGGCGACTGAAGCTTTCTTT.

The chain joins TRBV7-2 to TRBJ1-6; the D gene is possibly TRBD1 (5 bases). Germline values: CDR1 SGHTA, CDR2 FQGNSA. V was pared by 1 base and J by 8 bases, with 9 bases between. This CDR3 is 14 amino acids long. The DNA of the CDR3 is TGTGCCAGCAGCTTAGGGGGCTTTCATTCACCCCTCCACTTT. It encodes CASSLGGFHSPLHF.

In this sample, this clone turned up once. The CDR3 DNA sequence: TGTGCCAGCTCACCGTTGGACACGCACCCTCCAGATACGCAGTATTTT. Translating it yields CASSPLDTHPPDTQYF. The rearrangement uses TRBV18 and TRBJ2-3, with a weak D call TRBD1 (5 bases). CDR1 and CDR2 (germline): KGHSH, LQKENI. V shed 3 bases and J shed 4 bases, with 17 bases lying between them. The CDR3 loop spans 16 amino acids.

The chain has TRBV7-8 and TRBJ1-6; D possibly corresponds to TRBD1 (6 bases). Germline CDR1 reads SGHVS; CDR2 reads FQNEAQ. V lost 3 bases to trimming and J lost 10 bases, with 13 bases between them. The CDR3 contains 14 residues. The DNA of the CDR3 is TGTGCCAGCAGCTTGAACAGGGTTGAATCACCCCTCCACTTT. Translating gives CASSLNRVESPLHF.

The V call is TRBV3-1 (or the pseudogene TRBV3-2), the J call TRBJ1-2, with D possibly matching TRBD1 (6 bases). Trimming took off 0 bases at V and 4 bases at J, with 12 bases between the two ends. The CDR3 spans 15 residues. In germline, CDR1 is LGHDT, CDR2 YNNKEL (reference sequence). In nucleotides, the CDR3 is TGTGCCAGCAGCCAAGAGGGGGCAGGCTCCTATGGCTACACCTTC. Translated, it gives CASSQEGAGSYGYTF.

In this sample, this clone turned up a few times. This chain links TRBV18 with TRBJ1-5; D uncertain. V dropped 10 bases and J dropped 0 bases, with 13 bases sitting between them. Germline CDR1 is KGHSH and CDR2 is LQKENI. The CDR3 is made up of 14 amino acids. CDR3 coding DNA: TGTGCCACCACTGAGGGATATAGCAATCAGCCCCAGCATTTT. The encoded protein is CATTEGYSNQPQHF.

The rearrangement links TRBV7-9 to TRBJ1-4; TRBD1 agrees at 7 bases. Germline CDR1 reads SEHNR; CDR2 reads FQNEAQ (reference sequence). V was pared by 5 bases and J by 6 bases, with 9 bases of the junction left unmatched. The CDR3 is made up of 15 amino acids. Here the CDR3 reads CASSTRQGRDEKLFF. The CDR3 DNA follows: TGTGCCAGCAGCACCCGACAGGGTCGAGATGAAAAACTGTTTTTT.

This clone came up a few times. The chain combines TRBV18 with TRBJ1-3; D is uncertain. The germline V gene has CDR1 KGHSH and CDR2 LQKENI. The CDR3 runs 12 residues. V lost 3 bases and J 5 bases, leaving 5 bases between the germline ends. The CDR3 here is CASSPGRNTIYF. The DNA for the CDR3 is TGTGCCAGCTCACCTGGCCGAAACACCATATATTTT.

The rearrangement links TRBV7-9 to TRBJ2-1, with 7 bases identical to TRBD2. This CDR3 contains 15 residues. Germline CDR1 and CDR2: SEHNR and FQNEAQ (reference sequence). The trim removed 0 bases at V and 5 bases at J, leaving 4 bases unmatched. The CDR3 DNA follows: TGTGCCAGCAGCTTAGCGGGTCTAGCGGACAATGAGCAGTTCTTC. This gives the protein CASSLAGLADNEQFF.

The chain employs TRBV3-1 (or the pseudogene TRBV3-2) and TRBJ1-3; D is uncertain. CDR1 LGHDT and CDR2 YNNKEL come from the germline V gene (reference sequence). V was clipped by 4 bases and J by 0 bases, with 10 bases between them. The CDR3 runs to 15 residues. The CDR3 loop is CASSPDDYSGNTIYF. The CDR3 nucleotides read TGTGCCAGCAGCCCAGACGACTACTCTGGAAACACCATATATTTT.

The gene calls are TRBV18 and TRBJ1-5, with D hard to call. The CDR3 loop spans 15 amino acids. V dropped 2 bases and J dropped 4 bases, with 12 bases sitting between them. Germline lookup yields CDR1 KGHSH and CDR2 LQKENI. In DNA, the CDR3 is TGTGCCAGCTCACCATCGAACAGACCTAATCAGCCCCAGCATTTT. The encoded protein is CASSPSNRPNQPQHF. The full variable domain, with the rest looked up from reference TRBV18 and TRBJ1-5, is NAGVMQNPRHLVRRRGQEARLRCSPMKGHSHVYWYRQLPEEGLKFMVYLQKENIIDESGMPKERFSAEFPKEGPSILRIQQVVRGDSAAYFCASSPSNRPNQPQHFGDGTRLSIL.

V and J are TRBV20-1 and TRBJ2-5; D unclear. Germline V CDR1 and CDR2: DFQATT, SNEGSKA (reference sequence). Trimming stripped 7 bases from V and 1 base from J, with 7 bases between. This CDR3 region has 11 residues. The CDR3 sequence is CSEQFQETQYF. CDR3 DNA: TGCAGTGAACAATTCCAAGAGACCCAGTACTTC.

A few counts support this clone. CDR3 protein: CATSRPGTGGYGYTF. The CDR3 region has the DNA TGTGCCACCAGCAGACCTGGGACAGGGGGCTATGGCTACACCTTC. The chain has TRBV15 and TRBJ1-2, with TRBD1 identical over 11 bases. This CDR3 spans 15 amino acids. V dropped 2 bases and J dropped 4; count of bases not matched to a gene: 3. Germline assignment: CDR1 LNHNV and CDR2 YYDKDF (reference sequence).

The V gene is TRBV10-1, the J gene TRBJ2-3; 7 nucleotides line up with TRBD2. With 9 bases clipped from V and 2 bases from J, the junction kept 8 bases outside the gene matches. Per germline, CDR1 WNHNN and CDR2 SYGVQD (reference sequence). This CDR3 is built from 14 residues. The CDR3 reads CASSRGGDTDTQYF. DNA for the CDR3: TGCGCCAGTTCCCGCGGGGGAGACACAGATACGCAGTATTTT.